This T cell receptor beta chain came from a study of cytomegalovirus exposure and HLA in healthy donors. The V and J ends lost 5 bases and 2 bases, in that order; junction bases with no gene match: 1. The CDR3 is 13 residues long. From germline, CDR1 is SGHRS and CDR2 YFSETQ. PCR involved 60 Vbeta and 13 Jbeta primers. Libraries were prepared by immunoSEQ multiplex PCR; TCRdb keeps only in-frame clonotypes and omits some of them. This sample has around 190,000 clones; 65% to 85% occur once, and the top ten carry around 2.5%. Sequenced material: PBMCs. This TCR came from a man in his sixties in good health and CMV-seronegative. This sequence joins TRBV5-1 and TRBJ2-1; 7 nucleotides align to TRBD2. This CDR3 is CASRLAPYNEQFF. CDR3 DNA sequence: TGCGCCAGCAGACTAGCGCCCTACAATGAGCAGTTCTTC. Together with reference TRBV5-1 and TRBJ2-1, the CDR3 gives the full variable domain: KAGVTQTPRYLIKTRGQQVTLSCSPISGHRSVSWYQQTPGQGLQFLFEYFSETQRNKGNFPGRFSGRQFSNSRSEMNVSTLELGDSALYLCASRLAPYNEQFFGPGTRLTVL.